The present TCR beta chain was sequenced within a study of vaccination and CD4 T cells after COVID-19. Background on the study: Convalescent cases comprised nine mild and one severe, all SARS-CoV-2 positive by nasal swab PCR.

The Oncomine TCR Beta short-read assay sequenced DNA from cultured CD4+ T cells. One entry per CDR3 protein results from TCRdb running MiXCR on the PCR reads. The sample carries approximately 24,000 distinct CDR3 sequences, approximately 40% recorded once. As to this clonotype: What it binds is unknown.

The J segment lost 1 base and the V segment lost 6 bases, leaving 8 bases of the junction unmatched. CDR1 is MNHEY, CDR2 SVGEGT, per germline. This CDR3 spans 16 amino acids. Treatment: 10-day PBMC culture with coronavirus spike peptide pools or control peptides (ViraFEST assay). The sequence derives from a human donor who had recovered from COVID-19. The sequencing sample was made of CD4+ T cells from blood, cultured in vitro. V and J are TRBV6-2 or TRBV6-3 and TRBJ2-1, with TRBD1 matching over 8 bases. Here the CDR3 reads CASRATGGSSYNEQFF. DNA for the CDR3: TGTGCCAGCAGGGCAACAGGGGGGTCTTCCTACAATGAGCAGTTCTTC.